This TCR beta chain was observed in a study of T cell responses to AZD1222 COVID-19 vaccine (dated by TCRdb to the early 2020s). Turning to the overall study: AZD1222 recipients whose second dose came at about 4 weeks and those whose second dose came at about 12 weeks were combined into one group, since spike-specific TCR depth and breadth did not differ between the two schedules. A total of about 250 trial participants underwent TCR sequencing, of whom nearly 210 had received two doses of AZD1222 and 26 had received two doses of the MenACWY control vaccine. Trial participants were enrolled by age into subgroups of 18-55, 56-69 and 70-plus years, and around 150, 28 and 57 TCR-sequenced participants, respectively, were included in these subgroups. Here is what the overall study found, with its caveats: No day 14 peak-response samples were available, so repertoires were characterized only after the peak T cell response. A significant rise in spike-specific TCR breadth and depth was observed after two AZD1222 doses relative to day 0 and relative to MenACWY recipients. CD4 TCRs associated with the vaccine covered the entire spike protein, and the dominant responses were in regions 160-218 and 743-854. In the small 56-69-year group, the increase in depth fell short of significance, most likely because of low power. Conclusions about previously exposed vaccinees are limited because only 5 or 6 AZD1222 recipients were SARS-CoV-2 seropositive at baseline. Nearly half of unique spike-specific TCRs reportedly recognized epitopes outside regions mutated in the B.1.351 and B.1.1.7 variants. Participants were mostly white British and included more females than males, and it was suggested by the authors that clonal diversity may have been underestimated.

The CDR3 regions of human TCRbeta chains were analyzed by immunosequencing. The study's own analysis went as follows. TCRs in the repertoires were matched against a reference library of SARS-CoV-2-specific TCRs that had been generated with the MIRA antigen-specificity platform. Breadth meant the fraction of unique TCRs that were SARS-CoV-2-associated, whereas depth meant the fraction of total T cells that were SARS-CoV-2-associated. Each spike-specific TCR was assigned to its reactive spike region and to a CD4 or CD8 class using the MIRA data. Log10-transformed breadth and depth values were compared by one-way ANOVA with Sidak's multiple comparisons tests. Drawn from immuneACCESS, this table holds only the in-frame rearrangements with V and J called that TCRdb kept. Clones are partly lost; checked studies trace under half to an unresolved V gene and leave the rest unexplained. V and J calls and clone size come straight from that table; D and trimming were deduced from the DNA. The sample includes 85,000 to 130,000 clones, with more than 75% observed a single time. The ten largest account for approximately 3.3% of the sample.

On this clone itself: No cognate antigen has been identified for it. Base qualities are not recorded, but no much larger clone differs from it by a single base.

The sample's time point label, in plain terms: baseline before first vaccination. Vaccinee samples came from UK trials COV001 and COV002, including a single-blind randomized controlled phase 2/3 trial of AZD1222 (ChAdOx1 nCoV-19) in healthy adults. Trial participant PBMC samples were collected at day 0 and day 28 after the second dose for TCRbeta chain sequencing. This TCR derives from an adult in good health. Sequenced here: peripheral blood, sampled on day 0 of AZD1222 vaccination.

The DNA is TGTGCCAGCAGCTTAGTGGTCAGGGGGTGGAATGAGCAGTTCTTC. This translates into CASSLVVRGWNEQFF. The chain was built from TRBV7-2 and TRBJ2-1; 7 bases in between match TRBD1. Trimming takes 1 base off V and 7 bases off J; junction bases not matched to a gene: 7. CDR1 and CDR2 were assigned from the germline V gene as SGHTA and FQGNSA. The CDR3 spans 15 residues, from the cysteine through the phenylalanine. Only the CDR3 DNA is retained, 45 bases long and in frame from the first base. With all but the CDR3 taken from the reference TRBV7-2 and TRBJ2-1 genes, the full variable domain is: GAGVSQSPSNKVTEKGKDVELRCDPISGHTALYWYRQSLGQGLEFLIYFQGNSAPDKSGLPSDRFSAERTGGSVSTLTIQRTQQEDSAVYLCASSLVVRGWNEQFFGPGTRLTVL.